The next 16 T cell receptor beta chains were all read from a single sample in a study of molecular identifiers for immune sequencing clone quantification. TCRdb reprocessed the PCR reads with MiXCR, giving one entry per CDR3 protein. This sample yields over 300,000 distinct CDR3 sequences, of which roughly a quarter are seen a single time; about 0.73% belongs to the top ten. The sequencing input was naive CD8+ T cells from blood, with Jurkat cell RNA spiked in. Subset: FACS-sorted CD8+CD4-CCR7+CD45RA+ naive T cells. These receptor sequences come from a human donor in good health. Some libraries in this study had Jurkat cell RNA spiked in.

This clonotype has only a few counts. This chain connects TRBV4-3 to TRBJ1-1, with D hard to call. V dropped 0 bases and J dropped 1 base, with 9 bases sitting between them. CDR3 size: 15 residues. From germline, CDR1 is LGHNA and CDR2 YSLEER. The CDR3 coding sequence is TGCGCCAGCAGCCAAGAATGGGAAGAGAACACTGAAGCTTTCTTT. This codes for CASSQEWEENTEAFF.

Of note for this clonotype: A read error may produce the germline difference seen at one junction end. The chain is built from TRBV27 and TRBJ2-7, with D unresolved. The CDR3 contains 14 residues. The germline gives CDR1 MNHEY, CDR2 SMNVEV (reference sequence). CDR3 amino acids: CASSPLPIGHEPYF. The CDR3 DNA reads as TGTGCCAGCAGTCCACTCCCGATAGGGCACGAGCCGTACTTC.

This clonotype came up a few times. The rearrangement links TRBV7-9 to TRBJ1-4; no clear D. V was shortened by 1 base and J by 2 bases, with 14 bases between the two germline ends. From germline, CDR1 is SEHNR and CDR2 FQNEAQ (reference sequence). This CDR3 contains 17 residues. The CDR3 DNA is TGTGCCAGCAGCTTAGACCCGATGGGGTTGACTAATGAAAAACTGTTTTTT. Amino acids: CASSLDPMGLTNEKLFF.

This clonotype appeared a single time. This sequence joins TRBV12-3 or TRBV12-4 and TRBJ2-3; D gene unclear. The CDR3 contains 16 residues. Trimming removed 0 bases from V and 1 base from J, with 11 bases in between. CDR3 amino acids: CASSLAHGEGTDTQYF. CDR3 in DNA: TGTGCCAGCAGTTTAGCGCATGGGGAAGGCACAGATACGCAGTATTTT.

The table lists this clonotype with many counts. V is TRBV7-2 and J is TRBJ1-5; TRBD1 is a possible D gene (5 bases). Germline lookup yields CDR1 SGHTA and CDR2 FQGNSA. V lost 3 bases to trimming and J lost 6 bases, with 15 bases between them. The CDR3 extends over 15 amino acids. The CDR3 sequence is CASSFALRGGQPQHF. The CDR3 DNA is TGTGCCAGCAGCTTTGCGCTTAGGGGTGGTCAGCCCCAGCATTTT. The full variable domain, rest sourced from reference TRBV7-2 and TRBJ1-5, is GAGVSQSPSNKVTEKGKDVELRCDPISGHTALYWYRQSLGQGLEFLIYFQGNSAPDKSGLPSDRFSAERTGGSVSTLTIQRTQQEDSAVYLCASSFALRGGQPQHFGDGTRLSIL.

In this sample, this clonotype turned up a few times. The gene calls are TRBV7-6 and TRBJ2-2; no firm D call. Germline-derived CDR1 and CDR2 are SGHVS and FNYEAQ. V lost 4 bases and J lost 6, with 9 bases in between. This CDR3 is built from 13 residues. The CDR3, as DNA: TGTGCCAGCAGCTCCTTGAAGCCCGGGGAGCTGTTTTTT. It is translated as CASSSLKPGELFF.

Concerning this clonotype itself: A much larger clonotype is one base distant, so this may be a read error. The chain recombines TRBV28 with TRBJ2-7, with 7 positions matching TRBD1. The CDR3 is made up of 13 amino acids. The germline CDR1 and CDR2 sequences are MDHEN and SYDVKM. The CDR3: CASSPTGPYEQHF. The CDR3 DNA follows: TGTGCCAGCAGCCCGACAGGGCCCTACGAGCAGCACTTC.

This clonotype was seen many times. The rearrangement uses TRBV30 and TRBJ2-7; D is unresolved. The CDR3 length is 12 residues. Per germline, CDR1 GTSNPN and CDR2 SVGIG (reference sequence). The ends were cut back, 2 bases at V and 8 bases at J, with 13 bases in the middle. CDR3 amino acids: CAWSSLTSKQYF. For the CDR3, the DNA is TGTGCCTGGAGTAGCTTAACGTCAAAGCAGTACTTC.

V and J are TRBV19 and TRBJ2-1; TRBD1 might be the D (6 bases). Per germline, CDR1 LNHDA and CDR2 SQIVND (reference sequence). Trimming took off 7 bases at V and 9 bases at J, with 19 bases between the two ends. This CDR3 has 14 amino acids. CDR3 nucleotides: TGTGCCAGTATATCCCAGGGGTCTAGCACTGAGCAGTTCTTC. Its translation is CASISQGSSTEQFF.

This clonotype was counted many times. The CDR3 reads CASSYSSSESSYEQYF. CDR3 in DNA: TGTGCCAGCAGTTACTCATCTAGCGAGAGCTCCTACGAGCAGTACTTC. V and J are TRBV6-5 and TRBJ2-7, with TRBD2 as a possible D gene (6 bases). The CDR3 length is 16 residues. Germline lookup yields CDR1 MNHEY and CDR2 SVGAGI. Trimming left V 0 bases short and J 0 bases short, with 12 bases between.

The V call is TRBV6-5, the J call TRBJ2-5; TRBD2 is a possible D gene (5 bases). The germline gives CDR1 MNHEY, CDR2 SVGAGI. V was clipped by 2 bases and J by 2 bases, with 15 bases between them. CDR3 size: 16 residues. The CDR3 spells CASSYGSASSQETQYF. The CDR3 DNA reads TGTGCCAGCAGTTACGGGTCGGCTAGCTCTCAAGAGACCCAGTACTTC.

This clonotype was counted many times. The rearrangement links TRBV29-1 to TRBJ2-7, with 9 positions matching TRBD1. CDR1 and CDR2 from the germline V gene are SQVTM and ANQGSEA. The CDR3 totals 13 residues. The junction had 7 bases not matched to a gene; V was cut back by 7 bases and J by 3 bases. The CDR3 DNA is TGCAGCGCTCGAGGGGGACAGGGCTACGAGCAGTACTTC. Translated, it gives CSARGGQGYEQYF.

As concerns this clonotype: A read error may be the cause here, since a much bigger clone is one base away. J is TRBJ2-7 and V is TRBV7-2; possibly TRBD1 for D (5 bases). Germline CDR1 and CDR2: SGHTA and FQGNSA. The CDR3 consists of 16 residues. Trimming pared 5 bases from V and 1 base from J, leaving 18 bases between. DNA for the CDR3: TGTGCCAGCAGCCCTGGAAGGGGTGAACCGTCCTACGAGCAGTACTTC. It translates to CASSPGRGEPSYEQYF.

This clonotype was detected ten times or more. The V call is TRBV29-1, the J call TRBJ2-2, with a weak D call TRBD2 (6 bases). Trimming cost V 6 bases and J 3 bases, with 11 bases left between them. CDR1 is SQVTM, CDR2 ANQGSEA, per germline. The CDR3 extends over 13 amino acids. This chain's CDR3 is CSVIRGDTGELFF. Written as DNA, the CDR3 is TGCAGCGTGATTCGCGGGGACACCGGGGAGCTGTTTTTT.

This clonotype was detected only a few times. This sequence joins TRBV6-5 and TRBJ2-7; 9 bases fit TRBD1. The CDR3 totals 14 residues. In germline, CDR1 is MNHEY, CDR2 SVGAGI. Trimming cost V 6 bases and J 5 bases; bases outside gene matches: 8. The CDR3 protein is CASSPGQGSDEQYF. For the CDR3, the DNA is TGTGCCAGCAGCCCGGGACAGGGTAGCGACGAGCAGTACTTC.

This clonotype was detected ten times or more. The chain uses TRBV5-1 and TRBJ2-5, with D possibly matching TRBD2 (5 bases). The CDR3 covers 13 residues. Trimming cost V 5 bases and J 5 bases, with 13 bases left between them. Germline CDR1 is SGHRS and CDR2 is YFSETQ. The CDR3 sequence is CASSGSGGETQYF. CDR3 DNA: TGCGCCAGCAGTGGGTCCGGAGGTGAGACCCAGTACTTC.